This T cell receptor (beta chain) was sequenced in a study of OX40 agonist ivuxolimab in advanced cancers. The wider study: Prior anti-PD-1, anti-PD-L1 or anti-CTLA-4 therapy was allowed; less than 45% had some.

Assay used: immunoSEQ multiplex PCR; TCRdb lists only in-frame clones, some missing. The sample contains about 73,000 clones, around nine tenths of which appear only once. Germline V gene data show CDR1 as MDHEN and CDR2 as SYDVKM. The ends were cut back, 6 bases at V and 0 bases at J, with 18 bases in the middle. The CDR3 sequence is 16 residues long. Sample: CD4+ or CD8+ T cells sorted from blood, taken in a trial of the OX40 agonist ivuxolimab. The clonotype originates from an adult with an advanced solid tumor such as melanoma, head and neck, liver or kidney cancer. This rearrangement joins TRBV28 to TRBJ2-7, with D maybe TRBD1 (5 bases). The CDR3 DNA sequence: TGTGCCAGCAGCCCGGACCGACAGCCCCGCTCCTACGAGCAGTACTTC. The encoded protein is CASSPDRQPRSYEQYF.